Each of the 11 T cell receptor beta chains below was sequenced from the same sample in a study of OX40 agonist ivuxolimab in advanced cancers. The library came from the immunoSEQ multiplex PCR assay. TCRdb's version of the immuneACCESS table is confined to in-frame rearrangements and falls short of the full clone set. An unresolved V gene accounts for under half of the shortfall where checked; the remainder is of unknown origin. The sample yields around 140,000 clones; roughly nine tenths were counted once. About 1% of the sample lies in the top ten. The sequenced sample was CD4+ or CD8+ T cells sorted from blood, obtained in a trial of the OX40 agonist ivuxolimab. The source is an adult with an advanced solid tumor such as melanoma, head and neck, liver or kidney cancer.

This sequence joins TRBV7-9 and TRBJ1-2, with TRBD1 matching 8 bases. After removal of 5 bases from V and 7 bases from J, the junction contained 12 bases not matched to a gene. The CDR3 contains 15 residues. CDR1 is SEHNR and CDR2 is FQNEAQ in the germline V gene (reference sequence). The CDR3 loop is CASSAEGGQDFGYTF. DNA of the CDR3: TGTGCCAGCAGCGCGGAGGGGGGACAGGATTTTGGCTACACCTTC.

The chain links TRBV2 to TRBJ2-5; no clear D. The germline V gene has CDR1 SNHLY and CDR2 FYNNEI. The ends were cut back, 7 bases at V and 1 base at J, with 16 bases in the middle. The CDR3 is made up of 15 amino acids. CDR3 DNA: TGTGCCAGCACCCCCGATCCCAACCCCCAAGAGACCCAGTACTTC. Translation: CASTPDPNPQETQYF.

The J gene is TRBJ2-1, the V gene TRBV7-3; D is ambiguous. V lost 5 bases and J lost 7, with 27 bases in between. CDR1 and CDR2 from the germline V gene are SGHTA and FQGTGA. This CDR3 comprises 18 residues. The CDR3 region is CASSPRSVSLESRNEQFF. CDR3 bases: TGTGCCAGCAGCCCGAGGAGCGTGAGCTTAGAGAGTCGGAATGAGCAGTTCTTC.

This rearrangement joins TRBV27 to TRBJ2-1, with 9 bases lining up with TRBD2. Germline V gene data show CDR1 as MNHEY and CDR2 as SMNVEV (reference sequence). J gave up 8 bases and V 4 bases, and 12 bases lay outside the gene matches. CDR3 length: 16 amino acids. The CDR3 here is CASSYWGSGRKYEQFF. The DNA for the CDR3 is TGTGCCAGCAGTTACTGGGGTAGCGGGAGAAAGTATGAGCAGTTCTTC.

This sequence joins TRBV6-5 and TRBJ2-1; D is perhaps TRBD1 or TRBD2 (6 bases each). The CDR3 is made up of 16 amino acids. The V end was cut by 0 bases, the J end by 12 bases, with 21 bases between. Germline V gene data show CDR1 as MNHEY and CDR2 as SVGAGI. CDR3 residues: CASSYSAGGPMFGQFF. CDR3 in DNA: TGTGCCAGCAGTTACTCGGCCGGGGGCCCTATGTTCGGGCAGTTCTTC.

CDR3 nucleotides: TGCGCCAGCAGCTTGGAAGCGAACACCGGGGAGCTGTTTTTT. This gives the protein CASSLEANTGELFF. The J gene is TRBJ2-2, the V gene TRBV5-1, with D unclear. CDR1 is SGHRS and CDR2 is YFSETQ in the germline V gene. The CDR3 runs to 14 residues. Deletions cut 0 bases from V and 0 bases from J, with 3 bases between.

The V call is TRBV9, the J call TRBJ2-7, with D possibly being TRBD1 (5 bases). The ends were cut back, 1 base at V and 10 bases at J, with 12 bases in the middle. The CDR3 runs 12 residues. Germline assignment: CDR1 SGDLS and CDR2 YYNGEE. For the CDR3, the DNA is TGTGCCAGCAGCGTACCCCAGGGAATCCAGTACTTC. It translates to CASSVPQGIQYF. Looking up the rest from reference TRBV9 and TRBJ2-7 gives the full variable domain: DSGVTQTPKHLITATGQRVTLRCSPRSGDLSVYWYQQSLDQGLQFLIQYYNGEERAKGNILERFSAQQFPDLHSELNLSSLELGDSALYFCASSVPQGIQYFGPGTRLTVT.

V and J are TRBV6-5 and TRBJ2-1; D might be TRBD1 (6 bases). V dropped 6 bases and J dropped 7 bases, with 16 bases sitting between them. CDR1 is MNHEY and CDR2 is SVGAGI in the germline V gene. This CDR3 is 14 amino acids long. The CDR3 sequence: CASSPWQGRNEQFF. The CDR3 nucleotides read TGTGCCAGCAGCCCCTGGCAGGGGAGAAATGAGCAGTTCTTC.

The chain combines TRBV2 with TRBJ2-7, with D maybe TRBD2 (6 bases). This CDR3 has 15 amino acids. V was pared by 2 bases and J by 2 bases, with 13 bases between. Germline CDR1 and CDR2: SNHLY and FYNNEI. CDR3 in DNA: TGTGCCAGCAGTGAATACCCGGGAGTCGCCTACGAGCAGTACTTC. It codes for CASSEYPGVAYEQYF.

The rearrangement links TRBV6-1 to TRBJ1-2; D uncertain. Trimming cost V 0 bases and J 8 bases, with 10 bases left between them. Looked up from germline, CDR1 is MNHNS and CDR2 is SASEGT. This CDR3 is 13 amino acids long. CDR3 amino acids: CASSEAAVRGYTF. The CDR3 coding sequence is TGTGCCAGCAGTGAAGCGGCCGTACGAGGCTACACCTTC.

The chain joins TRBV2 to TRBJ1-5; D call uncertain. V was shortened by 6 bases and J by 5 bases, with 14 bases between the two germline ends. The CDR3 extends over 14 amino acids. The germline gives CDR1 SNHLY, CDR2 FYNNEI. CDR3 nucleotides: TGTGCCAGCAGACTTATGAACCGTGATCAGCCCCAGCATTTT. Its protein is CASRLMNRDQPQHF. Drawing the rest from reference TRBV2 and TRBJ1-5, the complete variable domain is EPEVTQTPSHQVTQMGQEVILRCVPISNHLYFYWYRQILGQKVEFLVSFYNNEISEKSEIFDDQFSVERPDGSNFTLKIRSTKLEDSAMYFCASRLMNRDQPQHFGDGTRLSIL.